The 26 T cell receptor beta chains in this list originate from one sample, sequenced in a study of T-cell memory formation after mild COVID-19. MiXCR was run by TCRdb on the 5' RACE reads, yielding one entry per CDR3 protein. The profile shows about 410,000 distinct CDR3 sequences, 23% of them singletons. The sequenced sample was PBMCs or a T cell subset sorted from them (not recorded which). Receptors were obtained from an adult woman who had mild COVID-19 (a few samples of this study predate the infection). Cell type and time point are not known.

This clonotype was seen only a few times. This rearrangement joins TRBV9 to TRBJ2-1, with no clear D. Germline lookup yields CDR1 SGDLS and CDR2 YYNGEE. The CDR3 has 14 residues. Trimming removed 0 bases at V and 5 bases at J, with 9 bases between. The CDR3 loop reads CASSVGAGHNEQFF. For the CDR3, the DNA is TGTGCCAGCAGCGTAGGGGCAGGACACAATGAGCAGTTCTTC.

This clonotype was recorded at least ten times. This sequence joins TRBV5-1 and TRBJ2-3, with D hard to call. This CDR3 is built from 14 residues. Trimming stripped 0 bases from V and 4 bases from J, with 9 bases between. Germline-derived CDR1 and CDR2 are SGHRS and YFSETQ. The CDR3 DNA is TGCGCCAGCAGCTTGGGAGGTGGGGCAGATACGCAGTATTTT. Translated, it gives CASSLGGGADTQYF. Full variable domain (rest looked up from reference TRBV5-1 and TRBJ2-3): KAGVTQTPRYLIKTRGQQVTLSCSPISGHRSVSWYQQTPGQGLQFLFEYFSETQRNKGNFPGRFSGRQFSNSRSEMNVSTLELGDSALYLCASSLGGGADTQYFGPGTRLTVL.

The genes are TRBV6-4 and TRBJ2-2; D is undetermined. Germline V CDR1 and CDR2: MRHNA, SNTAGT. The CDR3 runs 16 residues. Trimming removed 5 bases from V and 0 bases from J, with 13 bases in between. In DNA form, the CDR3 reads TGTGCCAGCAGTCCCGACACCACCTCGAACACCGGGGAGCTGTTTTTT. Amino acid sequence: CASSPDTTSNTGELFF.

The chain has TRBV2 and TRBJ1-2; 7 positions agree with TRBD1. This CDR3 is built from 13 residues. Germline V gives CDR1 SNHLY, CDR2 FYNNEI. Here the CDR3 DNA reads TGTGCTTGCAACAGGGGCGATAACTATGGCTACACCTTC. This gives the protein CACNRGDNYGYTF.

The V and J genes are TRBV7-9 and TRBJ1-3, with TRBD1 as a possible D gene (5 bases). Trimming cost V 3 bases and J 0 bases, with 12 bases left between them. The CDR3 length is 16 residues. Germline V CDR1 and CDR2: SEHNR, FQNEAQ (reference sequence). CDR3 region: CASSLADGGSGNTIYF. The CDR3 DNA follows: TGTGCCAGCAGCTTGGCGGACGGGGGCTCTGGAAACACCATATATTTT.

This sequence joins TRBV4-1 and TRBJ2-7, with D unclear. This CDR3 contains 16 residues. Germline CDR1 and CDR2: MGHRA and YSYEKL. V gave up 0 bases and J gave up 4 bases, with 16 bases separating them. Here the CDR3 DNA reads TGCGCCAGCAGCCAAGAGAGGAAACAGTTTGGATACGAGCAGTACTTC. It is translated as CASSQERKQFGYEQYF.

The J gene is TRBJ2-1, the V gene TRBV4-1, with 9 bases matching TRBD2. Germline CDR1 reads MGHRA; CDR2 reads YSYEKL. The length of the CDR3 is 16 residues. V shed 3 bases, J shed 4 bases, and the junction held 7 bases outside the gene matches. The CDR3 region is CASSHTRGLAYNEQFF. In DNA form, the CDR3 reads TGCGCCAGCAGCCATACCCGGGGACTAGCTTACAATGAGCAGTTCTTC.

The rearrangement links TRBV7-9 to TRBJ2-5; D not certain. Deletions cut 3 bases from V and 5 bases from J, with 10 bases between. This CDR3 has 13 amino acids. Germline V gene lookup returns CDR1 SEHNR and CDR2 FQNEAQ (reference sequence). CDR3 nucleotides: TGTGCCAGCAGCTTTGACGGGCGGGAGACCCAGTACTTC. Translated, it gives CASSFDGRETQYF.

This chain joins TRBV20-1 and TRBJ2-1; 7 bases are shared with TRBD1. The CDR3 is 14 residues long. In germline, CDR1 is DFQATT, CDR2 SNEGSKA (reference sequence). The junction had 5 bases not matched to a gene; V was cut back by 4 bases and J by 2 bases. The CDR3 DNA sequence: TGCAGTGCTAACGGACAGGCCACCTACAATGAGCAGTTCTTC. It specifies CSANGQATYNEQFF.

The V and J genes are TRBV5-6 and TRBJ2-5; tentatively, D is TRBD1 or TRBD2 (6 bases each). Trimming shortened V by 4 bases and J by 3 bases, and 19 bases separated the two germline ends. This CDR3 is built from 16 residues. Germline V lookup: CDR1 SGHDT, CDR2 YYEEEE. CDR3 in amino acids: CASSVAGGGPEETQYF. The CDR3 coding sequence is TGTGCCAGCAGCGTGGCCGGGGGCGGGCCTGAAGAGACCCAGTACTTC.

This clonotype was observed a handful of times. The V call is TRBV7-2, the J call TRBJ1-2; no definite D call. This CDR3 region has 12 residues. The germline V and J ends were trimmed by 1 base and 14 bases, with 14 bases remaining between them. Germline V gene lookup returns CDR1 SGHTA and CDR2 FQGNSA. DNA of the CDR3: TGTGCCAGCAGCTTAGATGCGGGTCCGAAAACCTTC. Translated: CASSLDAGPKTF.

The rearrangement uses TRBV5-1 and TRBJ2-2; the match to TRBD1 covers 7 bases. The germline V gene has CDR1 SGHRS and CDR2 YFSETQ. With V trimmed by 5 bases and J by 6 bases, 4 bases remained unmatched. This CDR3 comprises 13 residues. CDR3: CASRTTGPGELFF. The DNA for the CDR3 is TGCGCCAGCAGAACGACAGGGCCCGGGGAGCTGTTTTTT.

This clonotype turned up a few times. The chain links TRBV18 to TRBJ1-6; D gene uncertain. V gave up 1 base and J gave up 10 bases, with 11 bases separating them. Looked up from germline, CDR1 is KGHSH and CDR2 is LQKENI. The CDR3 is 14 residues long. CDR3 in amino acids: CASSPQGLGSPLHF. In DNA, the CDR3 is TGTGCCAGCTCACCACAGGGTCTCGGCTCACCCCTCCACTTT.

The rearrangement uses TRBV5-1 and TRBJ2-1; 7 bases are a match to TRBD1. This CDR3 spans 14 amino acids. The J segment lost 4 bases and the V segment lost 0 bases, leaving 1 base of the junction unmatched. Germline CDR1 and CDR2: SGHRS and YFSETQ. This chain's CDR3 is CASSLDRGYNEQFF. DNA for the CDR3: TGCGCCAGCAGCTTGGACAGGGGATACAATGAGCAGTTCTTC.

V gene TRBV7-6 combines with J gene TRBJ2-7; 8 bases align to TRBD2. Losses at the gene ends were 5 bases for V and 5 bases for J; bases not matched to a gene: 8. The length of the CDR3 is 14 residues. Germline CDR1 and CDR2: SGHVS and FNYEAQ. CDR3 residues: CASSHREGRNEQYF. The CDR3 coding sequence is TGTGCCAGCAGCCACCGGGAGGGCCGCAACGAGCAGTACTTC.

The chain has TRBV12-3 or TRBV12-4 and TRBJ1-3, with TRBD1 identical over 10 bases. Unmatched junction bases numbered 4, after V lost 6 bases and J lost 2 bases. This CDR3 has 15 residues. CDR3 in amino acids: CASRGQGTPGNTIYF. The CDR3 coding sequence is TGTGCCAGCAGGGGACAGGGGACACCTGGAAACACCATATATTTT.

This clonotype was picked up a small number of times. This chain uses TRBV20-1 with TRBJ2-5; D gene uncertain. Trimming stripped 0 bases from V and 3 bases from J, with 17 bases between. Germline assignment: CDR1 DFQATT and CDR2 SNEGSKA (reference sequence). CDR3 length equals 16 residues. CDR3 sequence (DNA): TGCAGTGCTAGAGATCATGGGAACCTTCTGGAAGAGACCCAGTACTTC. Residues: CSARDHGNLLEETQYF.

The chain links TRBV10-3 to TRBJ2-3, with 11 nucleotides matching TRBD1. The CDR3 contains 16 residues. In germline, CDR1 is ENHRY, CDR2 SYGVKD. V trimming: 8 bases; J trimming: 5 bases; junction bases outside the gene matches: 12. The CDR3 DNA reads as TGTGCCATCCGTCCGGGCGGGACAGGGGGGAGAGATACGCAGTATTTT. Residues: CAIRPGGTGGRDTQYF.

A note on this clonotype: This may come from a read error, since a much larger clone is one base off. The chain joins TRBV7-9 to TRBJ2-5, with 8 bases fitting TRBD2. J was trimmed by 2 bases and V by 3 bases; bases with no gene match: 5. The germline CDR1 and CDR2 sequences are SEHNR and FQNEAQ (reference sequence). This CDR3 is built from 15 residues. The CDR3 DNA reads TGTGCCAGCAGCTTCCCGGCTAGCGGGCAAGAGACCCAGTACTTC. Its translation is CASSFPASGQETQYF.

The chain couples TRBV12-3 or TRBV12-4 to TRBJ1-1; D gene ambiguous. Trimming took off 5 bases at V and 5 bases at J, with 12 bases between the two ends. This CDR3 is built from 13 residues. The CDR3 loop reads CASSEGSITEAFF. CDR3 DNA: TGTGCCAGCAGTGAGGGTTCTATAACTGAAGCTTTCTTT.

Only a few counts were recorded for this clonotype. This sequence joins TRBV7-2 and TRBJ2-1; 7 bases agree with TRBD2. J was trimmed by 13 bases and V by 5 bases; bases with no gene match: 8. CDR3 length equals 12 residues. CDR1 SGHTA and CDR2 FQGNSA come from the germline V gene. CDR3 nucleotide sequence: TGTGCCAGCAGCATAGGACTAGGTGGACAGTTCTTC. It specifies CASSIGLGGQFF.

The J gene is TRBJ1-6, the V gene TRBV3-1; D ambiguous. In germline, CDR1 is LGHDT, CDR2 YNNKEL (reference sequence). Deletions cut 1 base from V and 5 bases from J, with 6 bases between. The CDR3 totals 14 residues. The CDR3 sequence is CASSQVQDNSPLHF. The CDR3 DNA reads TGTGCCAGCAGCCAAGTACAAGATAATTCACCCCTCCACTTT.

This clonotype came up a few times. The rearrangement links TRBV10-3 to TRBJ1-5, with a possible D match to TRBD1 (6 bases). Germline-derived CDR1 and CDR2 are ENHRY and SYGVKD. V lost 3 bases to trimming and J lost 7 bases, with 16 bases between them. The CDR3 sequence is 15 residues long. CDR3 sequence reads: CAISEFLGGRQPQHF. CDR3 coding DNA: TGTGCCATCAGTGAATTTTTGGGGGGCAGACAGCCCCAGCATTTT.

This clonotype was counted a few times. The J gene is TRBJ2-5, the V gene TRBV7-2; tentatively, D is TRBD2 (6 bases). This CDR3 is built from 16 residues. The germline CDR1 and CDR2 sequences are SGHTA and FQGNSA. Trimming stripped 6 bases from V and 4 bases from J, with 21 bases between. CDR3 coding DNA: TGTGCCAGCAGTCGGACGGGGGTCCAGGGAGGAGAGACCCAGTACTTC. Protein: CASSRTGVQGGETQYF.

This clonotype came up once. The chain employs TRBV6-2 or TRBV6-3 and TRBJ2-7; TRBD2 matches at 12 bases. Germline V CDR1 and CDR2: MNHEY, SVGEGT. Unmatched junction bases numbered 3, after V lost 4 bases and J lost 2 bases. The CDR3 loop spans 15 amino acids. The CDR3 spells CASSSTSGRTYEQYF. CDR3 DNA: TGTGCCAGCAGTTCGACTAGCGGGAGAACCTACGAGCAGTACTTC.

This clonotype appeared a few times. This chain links TRBV5-1 with TRBJ1-2; D remains ambiguous. Trimming removed 4 bases from V and 6 bases from J, with 16 bases in between. The CDR3 has 14 amino acids. Germline V gives CDR1 SGHRS, CDR2 YFSETQ. CDR3 bases: TGCGCCAGCAGCCCACAGAAGGGAAAGGATGGCTACACCTTC. Translation: CASSPQKGKDGYTF. Variable domain in full (rest from reference TRBV5-1 and TRBJ1-2): KAGVTQTPRYLIKTRGQQVTLSCSPISGHRSVSWYQQTPGQGLQFLFEYFSETQRNKGNFPGRFSGRQFSNSRSEMNVSTLELGDSALYLCASSPQKGKDGYTFGSGTRLTVV.